The 17 T cell receptor beta chains below all came from one sample that was sequenced in a study of shared clonotypes between healthy human individuals. The method was immunoSEQ multiplex PCR; TCRdb's version includes in-frame clones alone and lacks a portion of them. Among approximately 2,200,000 clones, around 93% were seen once, and the ten largest hold roughly 1.8%. CD45RO negativity and positive selection for CCR7 defined naive CD8 cells, a population that excluded terminally differentiated effector memory CD45RA+ cells. Source material: naive CD8+ T cells from PBMCs. These receptors were collected from a man aged 18 to 29 in good health. Some clones in this sample may be carry-over from other donors' samples.

The rearrangement links TRBV27 to TRBJ2-7; D ambiguous. V lost 5 bases and J lost 2, with 10 bases in between. From germline, CDR1 is MNHEY and CDR2 SMNVEV (reference sequence). This CDR3 region has 13 residues. The CDR3 DNA reads as TGTGCCAGCAGTCTTAGACACACCTACGAGCAGTACTTC. Amino acid sequence: CASSLRHTYEQYF.

V and J are TRBV13 and TRBJ1-1, with D hard to call. Germline loops: CDR1 PRHDT, CDR2 FYEKMQ (reference sequence). CDR3 length: 15 amino acids. Trimming left V 5 bases short and J 4 bases short, with 17 bases between. CDR3 in amino acids: CASSGRIGPGTEAFF. CDR3 in DNA: TGTGCCAGCAGCGGACGGATTGGTCCGGGCACTGAAGCTTTCTTT.

With regard to this clone: The same CDR3 also results from other DNA sequences found in this sample. This chain links TRBV9 with TRBJ2-7; 7 bases agree with TRBD2. V gave up 0 bases and J gave up 0 bases; unmatched junction bases: 3. CDR1 SGDLS and CDR2 YYNGEE come from the germline V gene. The CDR3 is made up of 15 amino acids. CDR3 sequence (DNA): TGTGCCAGCAGCGTAGACTGGGGGGGCTCCTACGAGCAGTACTTC. This codes for CASSVDWGGSYEQYF.

The chain combines TRBV9 with TRBJ2-3; D gene unclear. Germline CDR1 reads SGDLS; CDR2 reads YYNGEE. The CDR3 has 13 residues. Between the trimmed V and J ends, which lost 0 bases and 5 bases, there was a span of 7 bases. The CDR3 loop is CASSVGWQDTQYF. The CDR3 DNA reads as TGTGCCAGCAGCGTAGGGTGGCAAGATACGCAGTATTTT.

CDR3 loop: CATHTGFEETQYF. For the CDR3, the DNA is TGTGCCACCCACACAGGGTTTGAAGAGACCCAGTACTTC. The chain has TRBV6-5 and TRBJ2-5, with a tentative D call TRBD1 (6 bases). This CDR3 has 13 amino acids. V gave up 10 bases and J gave up 3 bases, with 15 bases separating them. CDR1 and CDR2 from the germline V gene are MNHEY and SVGAGI.

This chain uses TRBV19 with TRBJ1-1; D gene ambiguous. V was trimmed by 6 bases and J by 3 bases, leaving 8 bases between them. This CDR3 is 12 amino acids long. The V gene's germline CDR1 is LNHDA and CDR2 SQIVND (reference sequence). The CDR3 DNA sequence: TGTGCCAGTAGCCCGATGGACACTGAAGCTTTCTTT. This translates into CASSPMDTEAFF.

V gene TRBV6-5 combines with J gene TRBJ2-1; D unresolved. The ends were cut back, 0 bases at V and 6 bases at J, with 9 bases in the middle. Germline loops: CDR1 MNHEY, CDR2 SVGAGI. CDR3 size: 14 residues. The CDR3 DNA is TGTGCCAGCAGTTACTCGGAGCGTGCCAATGAGCAGTTCTTC. The encoded protein is CASSYSERANEQFF.

This chain joins TRBV6-1 and TRBJ2-7; 7 bases agree with TRBD2. The germline V gene encodes CDR1 MNHNS and CDR2 SASEGT. Trimming at V came to 8 bases and at J to 1 base, leaving 8 bases not matched to a gene. CDR3 length equals 14 residues. CDR3 sequence: CASELLARSYEQYF. CDR3 in DNA: TGTGCCAGCGAATTACTAGCGCGATCCTACGAGCAGTACTTC.

The J gene is TRBJ2-5, the V gene TRBV4-3; the match to TRBD1 covers 10 bases. V shed 0 bases, J shed 5 bases, and the junction held 9 bases outside the gene matches. In germline, CDR1 is LGHNA, CDR2 YSLEER. CDR3 size: 17 residues. CDR3 nucleotides: TGCGCCAGCAGCCAAGAACGAGACAGGGGGCTCAGTGAGACCCAGTACTTC. Protein sequence: CASSQERDRGLSETQYF.

The chain uses TRBV27 and TRBJ2-3, with D possibly being TRBD1 (6 bases). Trimming removed 5 bases at V and 5 bases at J, with 8 bases between. The CDR3 contains 12 residues. The V gene's germline CDR1 is MNHEY and CDR2 SMNVEV (reference sequence). The DNA of the CDR3 is TGTGCCAGCAGTAAACAGGGAGATACGCAGTATTTT. This gives the protein CASSKQGDTQYF.

J is TRBJ1-1 and V is TRBV6-5; 8 bases match TRBD1. J gave up 5 bases and V 6 bases, and 8 bases lay outside the gene matches. CDR1 and CDR2 (germline): MNHEY, SVGAGI. The CDR3 is made up of 14 amino acids. The CDR3 spells CASSFQGARTEAFF. The CDR3 nucleotides read TGTGCCAGCAGCTTTCAGGGGGCGCGTACTGAAGCTTTCTTT.

The chain recombines TRBV7-9 with TRBJ2-1, with D perhaps TRBD1 (5 bases). Trimming took 4 bases from V and 10 from J, leaving 26 bases between them. Per the germline V gene, CDR1 is SEHNR and CDR2 is FQNEAQ (reference sequence). This CDR3 region has 17 residues. CDR3 sequence: CASSSLAAGLSVQEQFF. The CDR3 nucleotides are TGTGCCAGCAGCTCCCTGGCGGCAGGGCTGTCGGTTCAGGAGCAGTTCTTC. The full variable domain, its missing parts supplied by reference TRBV7-9 and TRBJ2-1, is DTGVSQNPRHKITKRGQNVTFRCDPISEHNRLYWYRQTLGQGPEFLTYFQNEAQLEKSRLLSDRFSAERPKGSFSTLEIQRTEQGDSAMYLCASSSLAAGLSVQEQFFGPGTRLTVL.

The chain couples TRBV4-1 to TRBJ2-7; D is unresolved. Trimming pared 4 bases from V and 3 bases from J, leaving 10 bases between. The CDR3 length is 13 residues. Looked up from germline, CDR1 is MGHRA and CDR2 is YSYEKL. CDR3 DNA sequence: TGCGCCAGCAGCCCCAGACAAAACTACGAGCAGTACTTC. Amino acids: CASSPRQNYEQYF.

On this clone: Other DNA sequences in the sample encode the same CDR3. V is TRBV27 and J is TRBJ2-1; no clear D. CDR1 and CDR2 from the germline V gene are MNHEY and SMNVEV (reference sequence). Trimming took off 3 bases at V and 4 bases at J, with 7 bases between the two ends. CDR3 length: 13 amino acids. The CDR3 region is CASSFSGYNEQFF. The CDR3 bases are TGTGCCAGCAGTTTTTCGGGTTACAATGAGCAGTTCTTC.

This chain links TRBV7-9 with TRBJ1-2; 7 bases match TRBD1. The CDR3 extends over 14 amino acids. J was trimmed by 7 bases and V by 5 bases; bases with no gene match: 10. The germline CDR1 and CDR2 sequences are SEHNR and FQNEAQ (reference sequence). Written as DNA, the CDR3 is TGTGCCAGCAGCGACGCGTACAGGGGCTTTGGCTACACCTTC. Protein: CASSDAYRGFGYTF.

The CDR3 nucleotides are TGCGCCAGCAGCCAAGATGACAGCCTCCAGCCCCAGCATTTT. Amino acid sequence: CASSQDDSLQPQHF. This chain joins TRBV4-3 and TRBJ1-5, with D perhaps TRBD1 (5 bases). There are 14 residues in the CDR3. CDR1 is LGHNA and CDR2 is YSLEER in the germline V gene. With 0 bases removed from V and 7 bases from J, the gap between germline ends came to 10 bases.

The J gene is TRBJ2-1, the V gene TRBV6-4; D is unresolved. The CDR3 length is 13 residues. V was pared by 7 bases and J by 4 bases, with 11 bases between. Germline V gives CDR1 MRHNA, CDR2 SNTAGT. The CDR3 DNA reads TGTGCCAGCATATCGAGGAAATACAATGAGCAGTTCTTC. It is translated as CASISRKYNEQFF.